Following are 6 T cell receptor beta chains from one sample sequenced in a study of T cells in Graves' hyperthyroidism and ophthalmopathy. Researchers amplified the TCR beta CDR3 regions from RNA transcripts. TCR CDR3 underwent first-round RT-PCR with the HTBI primer set. Using its own MiXCR run on the multiplex PCR reads, TCRdb lists one record per CDR3 protein. The table includes about 690,000 distinct CDR3 sequences, around a sixth detected once. The sequencing sample was made of blood. The origin of the receptors is a man aged 45-65 years with Graves' hyperthyroidism.

Ten or more counts support this clonotype. The chain recombines TRBV10-2 with TRBJ2-5, with 13 bases lining up with TRBD2. The CDR3 is 15 amino acids. The V segment lost 4 bases and the J segment 5 bases; nucleotides outside the gene matches: 4. Germline CDR1 and CDR2: WSHSY and SAAADI. CDR3 sequence reads: CASSGTSGSGETQYF. Written as DNA, the CDR3 is TGCGCCAGCAGTGGGACTAGCGGGAGCGGCGAGACCCAGTACTTC.

This clonotype occurred once. A read error may account for a junction end that differs from germline. V and J are TRBV20-1 and TRBJ1-1, with a tentative D call TRBD1 (5 bases). Looked up from germline, CDR1 is DFQATT and CDR2 is SNEGSKA (reference sequence). The CDR3 runs to 15 residues. CDR3 residues: CSADDGGGGSIEALF. The CDR3 DNA reads TGCAGTGCGGACGACGGGGGTGGAGGTTCCATTGAAGCTTTATTT.

This chain's CDR3 is CASSEQGTHSNQPQHF. As DNA, the CDR3 is TGTGCCAGCAGTGAACAAGGGACTCATAGCAATCAGCCCCAGCATTTT. V and J are TRBV2 and TRBJ1-5; possible D gene TRBD1, 5 bases. Germline V gene sequence: CDR1 SNHLY, CDR2 FYNNEI. The CDR3 is made up of 16 amino acids. V gave up 2 bases and J gave up 0 bases, with 11 bases separating them.

This clonotype came up a few times. The V and J genes are TRBV7-2 and TRBJ2-1, with D possibly matching TRBD2 (6 bases). CDR1 SGHTA and CDR2 FQGNSA come from the germline V gene. Trimming cost V 2 bases and J 0 bases, with 14 bases left between them. The CDR3 is made up of 17 amino acids. The CDR3 DNA follows: TGTGCCAGCAGCTTAACCAGCGGAGGGAGCTCCTACAATGAGCAGTTCTTC. Amino acids: CASSLTSGGSSYNEQFF.

This clonotype was detected ten times or more. The chain combines TRBV13 with TRBJ1-4, with TRBD1 matching 7 bases. Trimming took 2 bases from V and 8 from J; bases not matched to a gene: 2. The CDR3 consists of 13 residues. The germline gives CDR1 PRHDT, CDR2 FYEKMQ (reference sequence). CDR3 protein: CASSLRDREKLFF. The CDR3 DNA is TGTGCCAGCAGCTTAAGGGACAGAGAAAAACTGTTTTTT.

The chain employs TRBV20-1 and TRBJ2-4, with D possibly being TRBD2 (6 bases). The germline V and J ends were trimmed by 0 bases and 3 bases, with 9 bases remaining between them. Germline V gene sequence: CDR1 DFQATT, CDR2 SNEGSKA (reference sequence). The CDR3 covers 14 residues. This CDR3 reads CSARDGGFKNIQYF. The CDR3 coding sequence is TGCAGTGCTAGAGATGGAGGGTTCAAAAACATTCAGTACTTC.